The 21 T cell receptor beta chains listed next were all sequenced from one sample in a study of blood T cell repertoires in COVID-19. The data were produced by immunoSEQ multiplex PCR, yet TCRdb's version contains in-frame clones alone and is incomplete. The sample shows about 360,000 clones, around 84% of them seen only once. Sequencing used peripheral blood. The receptor source for this set is a human donor with acute or convalescent COVID-19. The donor label of this sample is uncertain.

The J gene is TRBJ2-7, the V gene TRBV7-9; weak D call: TRBD2 (6 bases). In germline, CDR1 is SEHNR, CDR2 FQNEAQ (reference sequence). V was pared by 1 base and J by 3 bases, with 16 bases between. The length of the CDR3 is 16 residues. The CDR3 spells CASSLGQEGPFYEQYF. CDR3 DNA: TGTGCCAGCAGCTTAGGTCAGGAGGGCCCCTTCTACGAGCAGTACTTC.

The V call is TRBV7-9, the J call TRBJ2-3, with 7 bases fitting TRBD1. The CDR3 is made up of 14 amino acids. V was clipped by 5 bases and J by 6 bases; unmatched bases: 8. Per germline, CDR1 SEHNR and CDR2 FQNEAQ (reference sequence). DNA for the CDR3: TGTGCCAGCAGCCTAAGACAGGGCCAGGATACGCAGTATTTT. This encodes CASSLRQGQDTQYF. The variable domain in full, with the rest retrieved from reference TRBV7-9 and TRBJ2-3, is DTGVSQNPRHKITKRGQNVTFRCDPISEHNRLYWYRQTLGQGPEFLTYFQNEAQLEKSRLLSDRFSAERPKGSFSTLEIQRTEQGDSAMYLCASSLRQGQDTQYFGPGTRLTVL.

This chain connects TRBV20-1 to TRBJ2-3; 10 positions match TRBD2. Germline CDR1 DFQATT, CDR2 SNEGSKA (reference sequence). Losses at the gene ends were 3 bases for V and 3 bases for J; bases not matched to a gene: 12. The CDR3 is 17 residues long. The DNA of the CDR3 is TGCAGTGCTAGTCCTGGAGGGAGCGGGAGGGGAACAGATACGCAGTATTTT. It encodes CSASPGGSGRGTDTQYF.

This clone was observed a single time. The V and J genes are TRBV4-1 and TRBJ2-3; the D gene is possibly TRBD2 (6 bases). This CDR3 is built from 16 residues. Germline lookup yields CDR1 MGHRA and CDR2 YSYEKL. V gave up 0 bases and J gave up 6 bases, with 16 bases separating them. CDR3: CASSQDLSGGRDTQYF. The CDR3 DNA sequence: TGCGCCAGCAGCCAAGATCTAAGCGGAGGGCGGGATACGCAGTATTTT.

The table lists this clone with a few counts. V and J are TRBV28 and TRBJ1-2; no reliable D call. Trimming removed 3 bases at V and 5 bases at J, with 19 bases between. The length of the CDR3 is 16 residues. Germline CDR1 reads MDHEN; CDR2 reads SYDVKM. This CDR3 reads CASSFGEGERMYGYTF. In DNA, the CDR3 is TGTGCCAGCAGTTTCGGGGAGGGAGAGCGGATGTATGGCTACACCTTC.

This clone was observed once. J is TRBJ2-1 and V is TRBV15, with 11 positions matching TRBD2. This CDR3 comprises 17 residues. V lost 8 bases, J lost 1 base, and 10 bases stayed unmatched. CDR1 LNHNV and CDR2 YYDKDF come from the germline V gene (reference sequence). For the CDR3, the DNA is TGTGCCACCCCCAGGCTAGCGGGGGGCCGTTCCTACAATGAGCAGTTCTTC. Amino acids: CATPRLAGGRSYNEQFF.

The rearrangement uses TRBV7-9 and TRBJ2-1, with D perhaps matching TRBD1 (6 bases). V lost 5 bases, J lost 6 bases, and 8 bases lay in between. The CDR3 extends over 12 amino acids. Germline V gene sequence: CDR1 SEHNR, CDR2 FQNEAQ (reference sequence). CDR3 nucleotide sequence: TGTGCCAGCAGCACACAGGGCAATGAGCAGTTCTTC. Protein product: CASSTQGNEQFF.

This chain connects TRBV28 to TRBJ1-4; TRBD1 matches at 8 bases. This CDR3 contains 15 residues. Germline V lookup: CDR1 MDHEN, CDR2 SYDVKM. V gave up 5 bases and J gave up 7 bases; unmatched junction bases: 9. Here the CDR3 DNA reads TGTGCCAGCAGTCCAGACAGGGGCCGAGGTGAAAAACTGTTTTTT. Amino acid sequence: CASSPDRGRGEKLFF.

In nucleotides, the CDR3 is TGTGCCAGCAGTCCCCCCCGCGCGGGTTCCTACGAGCAGTACTTC. It is translated as CASSPPRAGSYEQYF. The rearrangement uses TRBV6-5 and TRBJ2-7, with a weak D call TRBD2 (5 bases). The CDR3 is 15 amino acids. The V and J ends lost 5 bases and 1 base respectively, with 15 bases between them. Germline values: CDR1 MNHEY, CDR2 SVGAGI.

V is TRBV7-9 and J is TRBJ1-6; no definite D call. The germline CDR1 and CDR2 sequences are SEHNR and FQNEAQ (reference sequence). This CDR3 is 13 amino acids long. Trimming left V 3 bases short and J 8 bases short, with 8 bases between. This CDR3 is CASSLRDDSPLHF. The CDR3 region has the DNA TGTGCCAGCAGCTTGAGGGATGATTCACCCCTCCACTTT.

This clone appeared once. The chain has TRBV7-2 and TRBJ2-5; TRBD2 aligns across 7 bases. Germline loops: CDR1 SGHTA, CDR2 FQGNSA. The CDR3 is made up of 14 amino acids. After removal of 1 base from V and 3 bases from J, the junction contained 2 bases not matched to a gene. The CDR3 sequence: CASSLGGGKETQYF. CDR3 sequence (DNA): TGTGCCAGCAGCTTAGGGGGGGGGAAAGAGACCCAGTACTTC.

The chain recombines TRBV5-6 with TRBJ2-7; D perhaps matches TRBD2 (6 bases). Per the germline V gene, CDR1 is SGHDT and CDR2 is YYEEEE. The CDR3 loop spans 15 amino acids. The ends were cut back, 0 bases at V and 3 bases at J, with 13 bases in the middle. The CDR3 DNA reads as TGTGCCAGCAGCTTGGCAGGGACTTTCCTCTACGAGCAGTACTTC. Protein: CASSLAGTFLYEQYF.

The chain carries TRBV5-1 and TRBJ2-1, with 8 positions matching TRBD2. The CDR3 has 16 residues. Germline V lookup: CDR1 SGHRS, CDR2 YFSETQ. V lost 0 bases, J lost 5 bases, and 7 bases stayed unmatched. In DNA form, the CDR3 reads TGCGCCAGCAGCTTGGTTAGCGGGGTGGCAAACAATGAGCAGTTCTTC. It specifies CASSLVSGVANNEQFF.

The chain is built from TRBV6-5 and TRBJ1-1; no clear D. Trimming left V 5 bases short and J 1 base short, with 14 bases between. CDR3 size: 15 residues. Germline assignment: CDR1 MNHEY and CDR2 SVGAGI. The CDR3 region is CASSTSPAGNTEAFF. The CDR3 coding sequence is TGTGCCAGCAGTACCTCCCCCGCGGGGAACACTGAAGCTTTCTTT.

This clone came up once. V is TRBV11-2 and J is TRBJ1-1, with 7 bases identical to TRBD1. Germline assignment: CDR1 SGHAT and CDR2 FQNNGV. The junction had 8 bases not matched to a gene; V was cut back by 2 bases and J by 8 bases. This CDR3 region has 14 residues. CDR3 loop: CASSLTGVSGEAFF. DNA for the CDR3: TGTGCCAGCAGCTTAACAGGGGTGAGTGGAGAAGCTTTCTTT.

This rearrangement joins TRBV30 to TRBJ2-7; TRBD1 aligns across 8 bases. V trimming: 1 base; J trimming: 6 bases; junction bases outside the gene matches: 5. Germline V gene data show CDR1 as GTSNPN and CDR2 as SVGIG (reference sequence). This CDR3 has 13 residues. DNA for the CDR3: TGTGCCTGGAGTGGGACAGGGAAACGCGAGCAGTACTTC. Protein: CAWSGTGKREQYF.

The chain is built from TRBV10-1 and TRBJ2-1, with 9 positions matching TRBD2. The CDR3 extends over 16 amino acids. The germline gives CDR1 WNHNN, CDR2 SYGVQD (reference sequence). Losses at the gene ends were 4 bases for V and 10 bases for J; bases not matched to a gene: 14. CDR3 loop: CASSASGTSPQREQFF. The CDR3 bases are TGCGCCAGCAGTGCCTCCGGGACTAGCCCACAACGGGAGCAGTTCTTC.

This clone was seen only once. The chain carries TRBV7-9 and TRBJ2-3; D gene uncertain. The CDR3 is 11 amino acids. V lost 5 bases, J lost 6 bases, and 6 bases lay in between. CDR1 and CDR2 from the germline V gene are SEHNR and FQNEAQ (reference sequence). The CDR3 sequence is CASSLFDTQYF. CDR3 in DNA: TGTGCCAGCAGCCTCTTTGATACGCAGTATTTT. Supplemented by reference TRBV7-9 and TRBJ2-3, the full variable domain reads DTGVSQNPRHKITKRGQNVTFRCDPISEHNRLYWYRQTLGQGPEFLTYFQNEAQLEKSRLLSDRFSAERPKGSFSTLEIQRTEQGDSAMYLCASSLFDTQYFGPGTRLTVL.

CDR3 bases: TGTGCCAGCTCTCGAGGTGCTAACTATGGCTACACCTTC. Amino acid sequence: CASSRGANYGYTF. V is TRBV6-5 and J is TRBJ1-2; no definite D call. The CDR3 length is 13 residues. Between the trimmed V and J ends, which lost 8 bases and 0 bases, there was a span of 10 bases. CDR1 and CDR2 (germline): MNHEY, SVGAGI.

The chain is built from TRBV6-5 and TRBJ1-5; D uncertain. V was clipped by 2 bases and J by 0 bases, with 8 bases between them. This CDR3 has 15 amino acids. In germline, CDR1 is MNHEY, CDR2 SVGAGI. CDR3 in amino acids: CASSYSSVSNQPQHF. CDR3 sequence (DNA): TGTGCCAGCAGTTACAGCTCTGTTAGCAATCAGCCCCAGCATTTT.

The V and J genes are TRBV2 and TRBJ2-2, with 7 bases aligning to TRBD1. The CDR3 spans 14 residues. Germline V gives CDR1 SNHLY, CDR2 FYNNEI. Trimming cost V 7 bases and J 3 bases; bases outside gene matches: 5. The CDR3, as DNA: TGTGCCAGCAACAGGGGCCCCCACACCGGGGAGCTGTTTTTT. It specifies CASNRGPHTGELFF. The full variable domain, completed using reference TRBV2 and TRBJ2-2, is EPEVTQTPSHQVTQMGQEVILRCVPISNHLYFYWYRQILGQKVEFLVSFYNNEISEKSEIFDDQFSVERPDGSNFTLKIRSTKLEDSAMYFCASNRGPHTGELFFGEGSRLTVL.